This T cell receptor (beta chain) is drawn from a study of Ad26.COV2.S vaccination and SARS-CoV-2 variants. Across the whole study: Ad26.COV2.S given intramuscularly, once or twice 56 days apart.

Study-level results: Relative to placebo recipients, vaccine recipients exhibited elevated spike-specific TCR breadth.

Treatment denoted: approximately 18 received Ad26.COV2.S at low or high dose, single or two shots; about 5 received placebo; per-sample allocation not given. Specimen acquisition occurred on day 63 following the initial vaccine or placebo injection. V lost 1 base to trimming and J lost 1 base; unmatched junction nucleotides: 1. Looked up from germline, CDR1 is LNHNV and CDR2 is YYDKDF (reference sequence). The CDR3 runs to 14 residues. The assay was immunoSEQ multiplex PCR, and TCRdb's table has in-frame clones only and misses some. The top ten clones hold 6.4% of a sample with around 300,000 clones, 88% of them seen once. Regarding this clone: Its matching antigen is unknown.

This rearrangement joins TRBV15 to TRBJ2-7, with TRBD1 matching 7 bases. The sample consisted of peripheral blood, taken in a trial of Ad26.COV2.S vaccine versus placebo. This receptor was taken from a person between 18 and 60 years old who received the Ad26.COV2.S COVID-19 vaccine or a placebo. The DNA for the CDR3 is TGTGCCACCAGCAGAGGGGACAGATCCTACGAGCAGTACTTC. Protein product: CATSRGDRSYEQYF.